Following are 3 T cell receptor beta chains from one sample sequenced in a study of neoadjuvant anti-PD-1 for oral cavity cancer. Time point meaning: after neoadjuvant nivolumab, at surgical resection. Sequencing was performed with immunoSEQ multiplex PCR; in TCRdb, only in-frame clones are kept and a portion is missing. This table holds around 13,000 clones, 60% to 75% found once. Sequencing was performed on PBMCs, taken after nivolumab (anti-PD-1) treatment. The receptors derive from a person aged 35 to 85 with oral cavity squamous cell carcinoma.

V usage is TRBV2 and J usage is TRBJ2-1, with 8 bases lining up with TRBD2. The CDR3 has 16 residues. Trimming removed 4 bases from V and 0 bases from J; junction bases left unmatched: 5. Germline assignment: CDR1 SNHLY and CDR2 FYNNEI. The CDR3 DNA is TGTGCCAGCAGTGTTAGCGGGGCCAGCTCCTACAATGAGCAGTTCTTC. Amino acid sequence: CASSVSGASSYNEQFF.

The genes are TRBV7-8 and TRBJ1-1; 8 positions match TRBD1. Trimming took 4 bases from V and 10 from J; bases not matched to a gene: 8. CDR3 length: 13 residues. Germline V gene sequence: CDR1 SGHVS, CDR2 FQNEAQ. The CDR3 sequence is CASSYGRGRRAFF. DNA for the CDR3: TGTGCCAGCAGCTACGGCAGGGGGCGTCGAGCTTTCTTT.

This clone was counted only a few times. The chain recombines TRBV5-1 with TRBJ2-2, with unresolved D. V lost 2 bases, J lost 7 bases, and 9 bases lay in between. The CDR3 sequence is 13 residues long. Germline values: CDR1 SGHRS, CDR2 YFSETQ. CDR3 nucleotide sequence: TGCGCCAGCAGCTTAGCTATCATCGGGGAGCTGTTTTTT. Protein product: CASSLAIIGELFF.